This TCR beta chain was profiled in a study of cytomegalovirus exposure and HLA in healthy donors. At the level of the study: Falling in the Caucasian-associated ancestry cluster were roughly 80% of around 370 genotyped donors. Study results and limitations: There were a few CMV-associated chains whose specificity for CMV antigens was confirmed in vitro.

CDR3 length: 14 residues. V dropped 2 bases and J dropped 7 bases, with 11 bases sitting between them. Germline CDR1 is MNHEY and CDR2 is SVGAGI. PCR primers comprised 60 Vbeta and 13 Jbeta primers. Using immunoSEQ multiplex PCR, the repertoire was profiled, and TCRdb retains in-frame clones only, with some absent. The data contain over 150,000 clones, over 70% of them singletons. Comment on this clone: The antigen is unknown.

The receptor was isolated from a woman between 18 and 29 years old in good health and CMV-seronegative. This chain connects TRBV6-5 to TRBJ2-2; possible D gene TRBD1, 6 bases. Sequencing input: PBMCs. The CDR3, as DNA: TGTGCCAGCAGTTACGGAGTAGGGGGCGGGGAGCTGTTTTTT. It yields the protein CASSYGVGGGELFF.